The present T cell receptor beta chain was sequenced within a study of molecular identifiers for immune sequencing clone quantification. Looking at the study overall: Four of five splits of RNA from roughly 20,000 or 100,000 naive CD8 cells were sequenced in replicates.

In its sample, this clonotype was seen many times. Antigen specificity is unknown. The use of previously described methods and listed TCR primers produced the bulk TCR libraries. TCRdb reprocessed the PCR reads via MiXCR and lists one record per CDR3 protein. The sample holds fewer than 75,000 distinct CDR3 sequences, 15% to 20% seen once. Investigators produced naive CD8 libraries from about 19,000 to 1,100,000 sorted cells, drawing on 10%, 30% or 50% RNA. Study-level findings and limits: Sharing of a barcode by identical TCR molecules could cause highly expanded clone sizes to be underestimated.

The CDR3 length is 12 residues. Germline CDR1 and CDR2: DFQATT and SNEGSKA (reference sequence). V was cut by 0 bases and J by 4 bases, with 5 bases left in between. Sequences were obtained from naive CD8+ T cells from blood, with Jurkat cell RNA spiked in. The subset was: FACS-sorted CD8+CD4-CCR7+CD45RA+ naive T cells. This TCR derives from a human donor in good health. Some libraries in this study had Jurkat cell RNA spiked in. V is TRBV20-1 and J is TRBJ2-3; D is uncertain. CDR3 sequence reads: CSARDRADTQYF. In nucleotides, the CDR3 is TGCAGTGCTAGAGATCGTGCAGATACGCAGTATTTT.